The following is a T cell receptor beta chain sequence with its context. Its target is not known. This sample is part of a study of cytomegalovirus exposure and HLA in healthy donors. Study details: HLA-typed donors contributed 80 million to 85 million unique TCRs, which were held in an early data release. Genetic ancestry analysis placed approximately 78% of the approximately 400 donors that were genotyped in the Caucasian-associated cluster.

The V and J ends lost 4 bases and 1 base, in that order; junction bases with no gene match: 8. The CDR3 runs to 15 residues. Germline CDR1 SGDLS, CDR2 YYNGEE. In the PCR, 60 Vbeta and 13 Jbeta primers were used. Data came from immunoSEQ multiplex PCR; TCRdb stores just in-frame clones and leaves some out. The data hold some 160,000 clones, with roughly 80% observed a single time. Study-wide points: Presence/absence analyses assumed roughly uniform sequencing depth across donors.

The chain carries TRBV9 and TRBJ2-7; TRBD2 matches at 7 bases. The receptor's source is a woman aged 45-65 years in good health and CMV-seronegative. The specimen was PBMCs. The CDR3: CASSPGLAASYEQYF. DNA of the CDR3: TGTGCCAGCAGCCCCGGGCTAGCGGCGTCCTACGAGCAGTACTTC.